Here is one TCR beta chain with its context. Its antigen remains unknown. Between the trimmed V and J ends, which lost 4 bases and 5 bases, there was a span of 9 bases. From germline, CDR1 is LGHDT and CDR2 YNNKEL (reference sequence). The CDR3 is 13 amino acids. The data stem from a study of blood T cells in healthy people across ages. Notes on the study in general: Conclusively comparing naive with antigen-experienced cells was impossible with unsorted PBMCs. Comparison with aged donors showed that long-lived donors had more naive CD4+ cells and higher diversity. Calculation of diversity from one million T cells yielded estimates considered to be underestimates.

Alongside a J-beta primer mix, a sample-barcoded 5' primer served in a second PCR lasting roughly 6 to 11 cycles. A tag from a template-switch adaptor with 12 random nucleotides marked each cDNA molecule. One entry per CDR3 protein, called by TCRdb with MiXCR from the 5' RACE reads. Of approximately 850,000 distinct CDR3 sequences in the sample, 40% to 50% were seen once. Material for sequencing was blood. The sequence was collected from a man between 60 and 75 years old in good health. The V call is TRBV3-1, the J call TRBJ2-1; tentative D call: TRBD1 (5 bases). The CDR3 coding sequence is TGTGCCAGCAGCCGAGACAGCGACAATGAGCAGTTCTTC. Its protein product is CASSRDSDNEQFF.